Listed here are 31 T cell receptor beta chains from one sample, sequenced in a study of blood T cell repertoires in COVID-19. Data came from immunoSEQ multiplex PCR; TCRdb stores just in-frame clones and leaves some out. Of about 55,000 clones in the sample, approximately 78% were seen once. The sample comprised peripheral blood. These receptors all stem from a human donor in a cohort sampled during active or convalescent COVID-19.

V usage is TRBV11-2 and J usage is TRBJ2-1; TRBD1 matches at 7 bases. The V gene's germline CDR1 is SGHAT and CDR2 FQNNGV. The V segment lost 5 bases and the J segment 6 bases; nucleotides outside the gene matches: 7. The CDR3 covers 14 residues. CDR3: CASSLRDRPNEQFF. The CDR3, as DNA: TGTGCCAGCAGCCTCCGGGACAGACCCAATGAGCAGTTCTTC.

This chain's CDR3 is CASSYAGGLVYGYTF. As DNA, the CDR3 is TGTGCCAGCAGTTACGCGGGGGGTCTGGTCTATGGCTACACCTTC. The chain has TRBV6-5 and TRBJ1-2, with TRBD1 as a possible D gene (5 bases). CDR3 length: 15 amino acids. V lost 2 bases and J 4 bases, leaving 14 bases between the germline ends. Germline V CDR1 and CDR2: MNHEY, SVGAGI.

CDR3 residues: CASSFRQGRLKLSTEAFF. CDR3 coding DNA: TGTGCCAGTAGTTTTCGACAGGGGCGCTTGAAATTGAGCACTGAAGCTTTCTTT. The J gene is TRBJ1-1, the V gene TRBV19; 8 bases match TRBD1. Germline loops: CDR1 LNHDA, CDR2 SQIVND (reference sequence). This CDR3 has 18 residues. V lost 5 bases, J lost 4 bases, and 18 bases stayed unmatched.

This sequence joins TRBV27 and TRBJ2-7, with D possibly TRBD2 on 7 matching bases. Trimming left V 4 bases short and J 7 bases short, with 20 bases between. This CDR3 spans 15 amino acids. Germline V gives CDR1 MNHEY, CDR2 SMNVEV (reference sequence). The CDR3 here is CASSWVIGGAREQYF. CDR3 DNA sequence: TGTGCCAGCAGTTGGGTAATTGGGGGGGCAAGGGAGCAGTACTTC.

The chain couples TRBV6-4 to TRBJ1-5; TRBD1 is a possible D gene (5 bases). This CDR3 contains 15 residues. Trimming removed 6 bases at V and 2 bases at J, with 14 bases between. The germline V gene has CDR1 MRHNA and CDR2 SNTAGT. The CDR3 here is CASSLDSFGNQPQHF. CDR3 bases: TGTGCCAGCAGCCTCGACAGTTTTGGCAATCAGCCCCAGCATTTT.

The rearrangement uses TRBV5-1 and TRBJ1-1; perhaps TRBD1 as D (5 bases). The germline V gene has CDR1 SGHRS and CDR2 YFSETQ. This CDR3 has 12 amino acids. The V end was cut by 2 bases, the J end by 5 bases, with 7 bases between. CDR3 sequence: CASSFGGTEAFF. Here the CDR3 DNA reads TGCGCCAGCAGCTTCGGGGGGACTGAAGCTTTCTTT.

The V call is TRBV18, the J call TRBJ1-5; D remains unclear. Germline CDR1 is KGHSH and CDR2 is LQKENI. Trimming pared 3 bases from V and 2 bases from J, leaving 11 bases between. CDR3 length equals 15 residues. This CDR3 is CASSPKGVRNQPQHF. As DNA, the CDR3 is TGTGCCAGCTCACCGAAGGGAGTCCGCAATCAGCCCCAGCATTTT.

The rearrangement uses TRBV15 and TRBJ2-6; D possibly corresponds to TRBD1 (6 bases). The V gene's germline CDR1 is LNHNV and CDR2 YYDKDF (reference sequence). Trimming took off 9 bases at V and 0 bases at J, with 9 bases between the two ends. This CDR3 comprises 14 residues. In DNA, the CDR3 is TGTGCCACGACAGGACTCTCTGGGGCCAACGTCCTGACTTTC. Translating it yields CATTGLSGANVLTF.

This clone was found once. The CDR3 sequence is CASSLASGWETQYF. The CDR3, as DNA: TGTGCCAGCAGCTTGGCGTCAGGGTGGGAGACCCAGTACTTC. This sequence joins TRBV5-4 and TRBJ2-5; maybe TRBD1 (5 bases). Germline V gene data show CDR1 as SGHNT and CDR2 as YYREEE (reference sequence). The CDR3 has 14 residues. V lost 0 bases and J 5 bases, leaving 11 bases between the germline ends.

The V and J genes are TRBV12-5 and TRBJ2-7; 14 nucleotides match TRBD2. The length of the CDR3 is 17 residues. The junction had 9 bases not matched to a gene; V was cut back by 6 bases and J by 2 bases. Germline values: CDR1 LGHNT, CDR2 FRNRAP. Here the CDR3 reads CASGPGLAGGATYEQYF. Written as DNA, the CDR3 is TGTGCTAGTGGCCCCGGACTAGCGGGGGGTGCTACCTACGAGCAGTACTTC.

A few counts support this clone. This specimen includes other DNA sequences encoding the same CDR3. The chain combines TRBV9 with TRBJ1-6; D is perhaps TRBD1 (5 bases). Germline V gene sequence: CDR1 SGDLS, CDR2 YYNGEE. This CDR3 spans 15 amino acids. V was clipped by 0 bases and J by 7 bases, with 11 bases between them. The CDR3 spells CASSVAGVGNSPLHF. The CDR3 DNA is TGTGCCAGCAGCGTAGCGGGGGTGGGGAATTCACCCCTCCACTTT.

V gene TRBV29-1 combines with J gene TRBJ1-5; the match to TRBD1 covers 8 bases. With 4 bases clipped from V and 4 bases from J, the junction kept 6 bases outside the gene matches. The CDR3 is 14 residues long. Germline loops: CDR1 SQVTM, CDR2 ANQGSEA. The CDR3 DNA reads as TGCAGCGTTGTACAGGGGGTAGATAATCAGCCCCAGCATTTT. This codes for CSVVQGVDNQPQHF.

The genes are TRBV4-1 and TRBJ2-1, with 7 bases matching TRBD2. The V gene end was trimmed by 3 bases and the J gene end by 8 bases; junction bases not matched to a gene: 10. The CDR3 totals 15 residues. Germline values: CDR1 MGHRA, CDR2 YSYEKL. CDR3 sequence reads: CASSQTLAEVYEQFF. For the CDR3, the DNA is TGCGCCAGCAGCCAGACCCTAGCGGAAGTGTATGAGCAGTTCTTC.

The CDR3 loop reads CASSLDRGGSGNTIYF. The CDR3 DNA is TGTGCCAGCAGCTTAGACAGGGGAGGCTCTGGAAACACCATATATTTT. The chain has TRBV7-9 and TRBJ1-3, with 7 bases identical to TRBD1. Germline V lookup: CDR1 SEHNR, CDR2 FQNEAQ (reference sequence). CDR3 length: 16 residues. V gave up 1 base and J gave up 0 bases; unmatched junction bases: 3.

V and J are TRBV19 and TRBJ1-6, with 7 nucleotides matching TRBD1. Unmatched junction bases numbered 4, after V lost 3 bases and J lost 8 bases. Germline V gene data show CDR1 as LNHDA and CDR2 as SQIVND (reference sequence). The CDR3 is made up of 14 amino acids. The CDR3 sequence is CASSMGQLHSPLHF. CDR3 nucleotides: TGTGCCAGTAGTATGGGACAGCTCCATTCACCCCTCCACTTT.

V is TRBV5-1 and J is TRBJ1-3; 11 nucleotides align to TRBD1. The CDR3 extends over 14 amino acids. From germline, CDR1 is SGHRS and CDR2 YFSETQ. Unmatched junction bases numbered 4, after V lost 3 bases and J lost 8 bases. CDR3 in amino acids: CASSSGTGGDTIYF. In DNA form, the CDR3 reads TGCGCCAGCAGCTCCGGGACAGGGGGGGACACCATATATTTT. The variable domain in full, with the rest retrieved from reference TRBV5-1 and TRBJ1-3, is KAGVTQTPRYLIKTRGQQVTLSCSPISGHRSVSWYQQTPGQGLQFLFEYFSETQRNKGNFPGRFSGRQFSNSRSEMNVSTLELGDSALYLCASSSGTGGDTIYFGEGSWLTVV.

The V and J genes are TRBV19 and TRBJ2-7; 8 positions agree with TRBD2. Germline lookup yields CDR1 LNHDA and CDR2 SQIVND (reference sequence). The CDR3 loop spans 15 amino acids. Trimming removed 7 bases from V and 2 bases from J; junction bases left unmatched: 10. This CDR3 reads CASNDAGGPTYEQYF. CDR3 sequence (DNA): TGTGCCAGTAACGACGCGGGGGGACCAACCTACGAGCAGTACTTC.

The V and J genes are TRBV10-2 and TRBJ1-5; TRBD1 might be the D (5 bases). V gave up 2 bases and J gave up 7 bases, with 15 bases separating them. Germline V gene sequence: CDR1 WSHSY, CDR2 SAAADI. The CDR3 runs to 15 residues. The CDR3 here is CASSELGGAGQPQHF. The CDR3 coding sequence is TGCGCCAGCAGTGAGCTTGGCGGGGCAGGACAGCCCCAGCATTTT.

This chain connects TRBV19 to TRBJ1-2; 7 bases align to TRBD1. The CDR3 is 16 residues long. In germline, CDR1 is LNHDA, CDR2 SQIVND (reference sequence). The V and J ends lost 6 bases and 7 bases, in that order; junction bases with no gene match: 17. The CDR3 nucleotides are TGTGCCAGTAGCTCCCCGCAGACAGGGCCCAAACGTGGCTACACCTTC. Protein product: CASSSPQTGPKRGYTF.

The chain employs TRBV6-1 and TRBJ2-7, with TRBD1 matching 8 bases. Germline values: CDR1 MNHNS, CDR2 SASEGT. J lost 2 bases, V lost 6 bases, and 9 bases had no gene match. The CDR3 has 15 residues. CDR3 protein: CASSLPPGQAYEQYF. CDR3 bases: TGTGCCAGCAGCCTCCCGCCGGGACAGGCCTACGAGCAGTACTTC.

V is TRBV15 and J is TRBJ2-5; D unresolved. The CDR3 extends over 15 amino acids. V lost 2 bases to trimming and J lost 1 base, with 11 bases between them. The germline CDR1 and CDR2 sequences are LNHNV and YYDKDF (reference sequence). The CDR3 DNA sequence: TGTGCCACCAGCAGAAACCGGGTCCCCCAAGAGACCCAGTACTTC. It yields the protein CATSRNRVPQETQYF.

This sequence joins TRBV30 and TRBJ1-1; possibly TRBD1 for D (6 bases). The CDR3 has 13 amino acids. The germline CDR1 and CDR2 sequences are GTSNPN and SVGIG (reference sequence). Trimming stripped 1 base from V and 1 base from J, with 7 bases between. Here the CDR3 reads CAWSEQGNTEAFF. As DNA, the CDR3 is TGTGCCTGGAGTGAACAGGGGAACACTGAAGCTTTCTTT.

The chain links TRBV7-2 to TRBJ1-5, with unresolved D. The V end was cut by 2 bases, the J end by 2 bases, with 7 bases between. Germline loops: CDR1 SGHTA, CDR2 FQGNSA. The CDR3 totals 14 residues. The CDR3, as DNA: TGTGCCAGCAGCTTAAACGAGGGCAATCAGCCCCAGCATTTT. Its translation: CASSLNEGNQPQHF.

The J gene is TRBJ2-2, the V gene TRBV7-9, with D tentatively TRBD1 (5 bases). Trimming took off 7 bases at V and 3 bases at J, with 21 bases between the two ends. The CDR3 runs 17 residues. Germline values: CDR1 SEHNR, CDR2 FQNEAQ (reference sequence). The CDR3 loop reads CASKSLLNRGYTGELFF. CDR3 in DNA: TGTGCCAGCAAGAGCTTACTGAATAGGGGTTACACCGGGGAGCTGTTTTTT.

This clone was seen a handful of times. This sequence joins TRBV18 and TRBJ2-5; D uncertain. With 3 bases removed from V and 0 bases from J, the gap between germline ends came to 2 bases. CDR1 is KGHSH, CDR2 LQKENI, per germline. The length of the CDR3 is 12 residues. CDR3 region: CASSPNQETQYF. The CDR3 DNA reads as TGTGCCAGCTCACCCAACCAAGAGACCCAGTACTTC.

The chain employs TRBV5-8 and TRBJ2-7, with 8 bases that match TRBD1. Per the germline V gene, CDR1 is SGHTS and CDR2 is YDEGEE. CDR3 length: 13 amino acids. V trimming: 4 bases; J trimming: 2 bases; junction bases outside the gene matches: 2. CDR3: CASSRGQAYEQYF. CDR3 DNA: TGTGCCAGCAGCAGGGGACAGGCCTACGAGCAGTACTTC.

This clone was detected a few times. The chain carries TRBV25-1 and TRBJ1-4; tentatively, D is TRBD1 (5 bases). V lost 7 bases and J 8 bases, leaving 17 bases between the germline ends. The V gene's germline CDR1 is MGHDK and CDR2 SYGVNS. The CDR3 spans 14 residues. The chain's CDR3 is CASTTPGKGEKLFF. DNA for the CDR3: TGTGCCAGCACAACCCCAGGGAAGGGGGAAAAACTGTTTTTT.

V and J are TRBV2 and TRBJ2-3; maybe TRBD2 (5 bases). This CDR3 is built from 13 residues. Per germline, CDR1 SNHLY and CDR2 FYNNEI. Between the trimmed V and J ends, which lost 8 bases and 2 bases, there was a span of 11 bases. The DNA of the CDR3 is TGTGCCAGCGCAGCGGCAATCACAGATACGCAGTATTTT. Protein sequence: CASAAAITDTQYF.

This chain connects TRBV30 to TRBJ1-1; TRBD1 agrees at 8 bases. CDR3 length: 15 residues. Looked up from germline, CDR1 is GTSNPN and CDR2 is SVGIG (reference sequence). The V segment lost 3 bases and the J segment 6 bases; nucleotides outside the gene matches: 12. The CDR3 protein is CAWRSLGQGASEAFF. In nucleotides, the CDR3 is TGTGCCTGGAGATCCCTGGGGCAGGGGGCCTCTGAAGCTTTCTTT. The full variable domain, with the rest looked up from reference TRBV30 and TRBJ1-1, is SQTIHQWPATLVQPVGSPLSLECTVEGTSNPNLYWYRQAAGRGLQLLFYSVGIGQISSEVPQNLSASRPQDRQFILSSKKLLLSDSGFYLCAWRSLGQGASEAFFGQGTRLTVV.

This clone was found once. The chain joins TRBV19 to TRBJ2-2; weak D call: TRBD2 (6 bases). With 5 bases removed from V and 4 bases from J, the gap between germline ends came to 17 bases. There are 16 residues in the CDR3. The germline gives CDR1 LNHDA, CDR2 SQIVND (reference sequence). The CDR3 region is CASSAGPYRSTGELFF. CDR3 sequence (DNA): TGTGCCAGTAGTGCGGGACCCTACAGGTCCACCGGGGAGCTGTTTTTT.

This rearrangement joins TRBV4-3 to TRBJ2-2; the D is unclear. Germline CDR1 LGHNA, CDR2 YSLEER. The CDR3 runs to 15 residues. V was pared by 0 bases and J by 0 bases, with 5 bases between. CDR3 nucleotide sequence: TGCGCCAGCAGCCAAGAAACTTCGAACACCGGGGAGCTGTTTTTT. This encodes CASSQETSNTGELFF.